A selection of T cell receptor beta chains follows, all from one sample in a study of CD4+ T cells in melanoma. Sequenced by immunoSEQ multiplex PCR; TCRdb stores in-frame clones only, minus some. Of around 13,000 clones listed, around 70% are singletons. The sample consisted of cells from a culture (not recorded whether cultured in vitro). The receptors stem from a human donor with melanoma. Each CDR3 is given with its conserved first and last residue. D genes are given only for firm matches. Only some rows state a clone size, as once, few, many or a class for expanded clones.

>NA|TRBV5-6|NA|TRBJ1-1
CASSLVWGPNTEAFF
TGTGCCAGCAGCTTGGTTTGGGGCCCGAACACTGAAGCTTTCTTT
>NA|TRBV12-5|TRBD2|TRBJ2-1
CASGLAFLGLAGQNEQFF
TGTGCTAGTGGTTTGGCCTTTTTGGGACTAGCGGGGCAGAATGAGCAGTTCTTC
>once|TRBV6-6|NA|TRBJ1-1
CASSLALRVMNTEAFF
TGTGCCAGCAGTTTAGCCCTCAGGGTCATGAACACTGAAGCTTTCTTT
>NA|TRBV6-1|TRBD1|TRBJ1-3
CASSSDRAGGNTIYF
TGTGCCAGCAGTTCTGACAGGGCTGGTGGAAACACCATATATTTT
>NA|TRBV6-1|TRBD1|TRBJ2-1
CASRSRGYNEQFF
TGTGCCAGCAGGAGCAGGGGGTACAATGAGCAGTTCTTC
>once|TRBV6-1|TRBD1|TRBJ2-7
CASSMRQGYEQYF
TGTGCCAGCAGTATGAGACAGGGCTACGAGCAGTACTTC
>NA|TRBV11-2|NA|TRBJ2-3
CASSRFRDTQYF
TGTGCCAGCAGCCGCTTTAGGGATACGCAGTATTTT
>NA|TRBV6-6|NA|TRBJ2-5
CASSQQGSGETQYF
TGTGCCAGCAGCCAGCAGGGTTCCGGGGAGACCCAGTACTTC
>NA|TRBV30|TRBD2|TRBJ2-1
CAWERGRFGLGSYNEQFF
TGTGCCTGGGAGAGGGGACGGTTCGGACTAGGCTCCTACAATGAGCAGTTCTTC
>NA|TRBV30|NA|TRBJ1-5
CAWSRGPIINQPQHF
TGTGCCTGGAGTAGGGGACCGATTATTAATCAGCCCCAGCATTTT
>NA|TRBV15|TRBD1|TRBJ2-6
CATSRETDRGLVAGANVLTF
TGTGCCACCAGCAGAGAGACGGACAGGGGGTTGGTCGCTGGGGCCAACGTCCTGACTTTC
>few|TRBV13|NA|TRBJ1-3
CASSSGKISGNTIYF
TGTGCCAGCAGCTCGGGGAAGATCTCTGGAAACACCATATATTTT
>NA|TRBV6-6|NA|TRBJ2-7
CATKGTSKAEQYF
TGTGCCACCAAGGGTACTAGCAAAGCCGAGCAGTACTTC
>NA|TRBV12-5|NA|TRBJ2-2
CASGLVIRTVRHPGELFF
TGTGCTAGTGGTTTGGTAATCCGGACCGTCAGACATCCCGGGGAGCTGTTTTTT
>NA|TRBV25-1|NA|TRBJ2-5
CASSEYGRRETQYF
TGTGCCAGCAGTGAATATGGGAGAAGGGAGACCCAGTACTTC
>once|TRBV30|NA|TRBJ1-1
CAWTRWTEAFF
TGTGCCTGGACCCGGTGGACTGAAGCTTTCTTT
>NA|TRBV9|TRBD1|TRBJ1-1
CASSPRQGMNTEAFF
TGTGCCAGCAGCCCTCGACAGGGGATGAACACTGAAGCTTTCTTT